The 30 T cell receptor beta chains listed next were all sequenced from one sample in a study of blood T cell repertoires in COVID-19. Clones were sequenced by immunoSEQ multiplex PCR, and TCRdb holds only the in-frame ones, with some missing. The sample has about 180,000 clones, roughly three quarters seen once. Sequencing was performed on PBMCs or T cells enriched from blood (not recorded which). The receptors stem from a man aged 60 to 69 who had been exposed to COVID-19.

The genes are TRBV30 and TRBJ2-5, with 9 nucleotides matching TRBD1. Germline V gene data show CDR1 as GTSNPN and CDR2 as SVGIG (reference sequence). CDR3 length: 13 residues. Trimming cost V 4 bases and J 3 bases; bases outside gene matches: 3. Written as DNA, the CDR3 is TGTGCCTGGACACAGGGGGCTAAAGAGACCCAGTACTTC. Protein: CAWTQGAKETQYF.

The gene calls are TRBV28 and TRBJ2-7, with 7 bases fitting TRBD2. The length of the CDR3 is 16 residues. Losses at the gene ends were 5 bases for V and 5 bases for J; bases not matched to a gene: 15. In germline, CDR1 is MDHEN, CDR2 SYDVKM. This CDR3 is CASSQGREDYGHEQYF. CDR3 bases: TGTGCCAGCAGTCAAGGACGGGAGGATTACGGACACGAGCAGTACTTC.

The chain is built from TRBV13 and TRBJ2-2; 8 positions match TRBD1. Trimming removed 8 bases from V and 4 bases from J; junction bases left unmatched: 9. The CDR3 is made up of 15 amino acids. Germline loops: CDR1 PRHDT, CDR2 FYEKMQ (reference sequence). The CDR3 loop reads CASQGADTPTGELFF. For the CDR3, the DNA is TGTGCCAGCCAGGGGGCGGACACGCCCACCGGGGAGCTGTTTTTT.

For this clone: The limits of the CDR3 on the DNA are not certain, so only TCRdb's listed CDR3 is given. This sequence joins TRBV19 and TRBJ1-2; the table's D call TRBD1 went unverified against the DNA. The CDR3 adds up to 15 amino acids, both ends counted. Germline CDR1 LNHDA, CDR2 SQIVND (reference sequence). CDR3 sequence: CASSISGQGAAGYTF.

This chain links TRBV29-1 with TRBJ2-4, with a tentative D call TRBD2 (6 bases). Trimming cost V 7 bases and J 9 bases, with 19 bases left between them. Germline lookup yields CDR1 SQVTM and CDR2 ANQGSEA. The CDR3 is 13 amino acids. CDR3 residues: CSGGEDPLGIQYF. The DNA for the CDR3 is TGCAGCGGGGGGGAGGACCCCTTGGGCATTCAGTACTTC.

V and J are TRBV19 and TRBJ1-1; 9 nucleotides line up with TRBD1. With 8 bases clipped from V and 3 bases from J, the junction kept 10 bases outside the gene matches. Per the germline V gene, CDR1 is LNHDA and CDR2 is SQIVND (reference sequence). The length of the CDR3 is 15 residues. This CDR3 is CASHPAQGAHTEAFF. In nucleotides, the CDR3 is TGTGCCAGTCACCCCGCACAGGGGGCTCACACTGAAGCTTTCTTT.

This chain uses TRBV9 with TRBJ2-2; D perhaps matches TRBD1 (5 bases). In germline, CDR1 is SGDLS, CDR2 YYNGEE. Trimming left V 4 bases short and J 0 bases short, with 13 bases between. This CDR3 has 16 residues. The CDR3 region is CASSTAGITNTGELFF. CDR3 sequence (DNA): TGTGCCAGCAGCACAGCAGGGATTACGAACACCGGGGAGCTGTTTTTT.

Of note for this clone: The sample holds other DNA sequences that translate to the same CDR3. The chain recombines TRBV5-4 with TRBJ2-7; D is perhaps TRBD2 (5 bases). This CDR3 has 12 amino acids. Trimming stripped 3 bases from V and 3 bases from J, with 7 bases between. Germline V lookup: CDR1 SGHNT, CDR2 YYREEE (reference sequence). The CDR3 DNA reads as TGTGCCAGCAGCTCGAGCGGCTACGAGCAGTACTTC. Translating it yields CASSSSGYEQYF.

The chain recombines TRBV27 with TRBJ2-1; 7 positions match TRBD2. Losses at the gene ends were 6 bases for V and 4 bases for J; bases not matched to a gene: 21. There are 19 residues in the CDR3. Germline CDR1 MNHEY, CDR2 SMNVEV (reference sequence). CDR3 bases: TGTGCCAGCAGACCAGGGTGGGGGGTGGGCAGCGGGGCTTACAATGAGCAGTTCTTC. Its protein product is CASRPGWGVGSGAYNEQFF.

The rearrangement links TRBV5-1 to TRBJ2-1, with 8 bases that match TRBD2. With V trimmed by 4 bases and J by 0 bases, 6 bases remained unmatched. The CDR3 is made up of 16 amino acids. Germline lookup yields CDR1 SGHRS and CDR2 YFSETQ. CDR3 DNA: TGCGCCAGCAGCGCGCTGGGACTAGACTCCTACAATGAGCAGTTCTTC. Protein: CASSALGLDSYNEQFF.

This clone was observed many times. The rearrangement uses TRBV29-1 and TRBJ2-7; 9 bases are shared with TRBD1. Germline assignment: CDR1 SQVTM and CDR2 ANQGSEA. Trimming at V came to 6 bases and at J to 6 bases, leaving 9 bases not matched to a gene. This CDR3 is 13 amino acids long. For the CDR3, the DNA is TGCAGCGTCGAGGACAGGGGAAGGGGCGAGCAGTACTTC. Translated: CSVEDRGRGEQYF.

The chain couples TRBV27 to TRBJ1-4, with 8 bases matching TRBD1. The V gene end was trimmed by 3 bases and the J gene end by 2 bases; junction bases not matched to a gene: 2. The length of the CDR3 is 15 residues. Germline V CDR1 and CDR2: MNHEY, SMNVEV (reference sequence). The CDR3 loop is CASSFQGATNEKLFF. CDR3 DNA: TGTGCCAGCAGTTTCCAGGGGGCTACTAATGAAAAACTGTTTTTT.

This clone was observed a few times. The chain couples TRBV6-5 to TRBJ1-2; a weak D match, TRBD1 (6 bases). The CDR3 spans 16 residues. Germline V lookup: CDR1 MNHEY, CDR2 SVGAGI. V was cut by 2 bases and J by 7 bases, with 20 bases left in between. CDR3 protein: CASSYAGVRGVSGYTF. The CDR3 nucleotides read TGTGCCAGCAGTTACGCAGGGGTCCGGGGGGTTAGTGGCTACACCTTC.

V gene TRBV25-1 combines with J gene TRBJ1-3; 10 positions match TRBD1. CDR3 size: 16 residues. In germline, CDR1 is MGHDK, CDR2 SYGVNS. V lost 7 bases to trimming and J lost 0 bases; unmatched junction nucleotides: 6. In DNA, the CDR3 is TGTGCCAGCATGGGGGACAGGGGTTACTCTGGAAACACCATATATTTT. Its translation: CASMGDRGYSGNTIYF.

Worth noting for this clone: Additional DNA sequences in this sample encode the identical CDR3. The chain joins TRBV12-3 or TRBV12-4 to TRBJ2-5, with unresolved D. Deletions cut 6 bases from V and 5 bases from J, with 7 bases between. This CDR3 region has 11 residues. The CDR3 protein is CASSPRETQYF. The CDR3 DNA follows: TGTGCCAGCAGCCCCAGGGAGACCCAGTACTTC.

The chain combines TRBV7-9 with TRBJ1-6; D is undetermined. This CDR3 is 17 amino acids long. V was pared by 5 bases and J by 0 bases, with 14 bases between. CDR1 and CDR2 from the germline V gene are SEHNR and FQNEAQ (reference sequence). In nucleotides, the CDR3 is TGTGCCAGCAGCCTGAACCGGGAGAGCTCCTATAATTCACCCCTCCACTTT. This translates into CASSLNRESSYNSPLHF.

Only one count was recorded for this clone. The CDR3 DNA sequence: TGTGCCAGCAGCTCGGTTGGACAGGCGGGCAATGAGCAGTTCTTC. It codes for CASSSVGQAGNEQFF. The chain recombines TRBV11-2 with TRBJ2-1; 7 positions match TRBD1. Trimming cost V 4 bases and J 6 bases; bases outside gene matches: 9. The CDR3 is 15 amino acids. Germline values: CDR1 SGHAT, CDR2 FQNNGV.

In this sample, this clone turned up a few times. The chain is built from TRBV30 and TRBJ1-2, with TRBD1 matching over 8 bases. J lost 8 bases, V lost 4 bases, and 15 bases had no gene match. Per the germline V gene, CDR1 is GTSNPN and CDR2 is SVGIG (reference sequence). The CDR3 has 15 residues. CDR3 nucleotides: TGTGCCTGGATGGTAGGCAGGGGGCGATCGGAAGGCTACACCTTC. This sequence encodes CAWMVGRGRSEGYTF.

V and J are TRBV12-3 or TRBV12-4 and TRBJ2-1; D ambiguous. This CDR3 contains 10 residues. V was clipped by 6 bases and J by 6 bases, with 3 bases between them. CDR3 sequence reads: CASSRNEQFF. CDR3 nucleotide sequence: TGTGCCAGCAGCCGCAATGAGCAGTTCTTC.

CDR3 sequence reads: CASSVGQKNTEAFF. The CDR3 nucleotides are TGTGCCAGCAGCGTGGGACAAAAGAACACTGAAGCTTTCTTT. This rearrangement joins TRBV9 to TRBJ1-1, with D maybe TRBD1 (6 bases). The CDR3 runs 14 residues. The germline V gene has CDR1 SGDLS and CDR2 YYNGEE. Trimming stripped 2 bases from V and 1 base from J, with 9 bases between.

The CDR3 DNA is TGCGCCAGCAGCCGGGGAACGAGAGGCTATGGCTACACCTTC. It yields the protein CASSRGTRGYGYTF. The V gene is TRBV5-1, the J gene TRBJ1-2; D remains unclear. Trimming left V 4 bases short and J 4 bases short, with 14 bases between. The CDR3 runs to 14 residues. Looked up from germline, CDR1 is SGHRS and CDR2 is YFSETQ.

V gene TRBV19 combines with J gene TRBJ1-5; D is possibly TRBD1 (6 bases). V was cut by 5 bases and J by 9 bases, with 8 bases left in between. The CDR3 spans 11 residues. Germline assignment: CDR1 LNHDA and CDR2 SQIVND (reference sequence). The DNA of the CDR3 is TGTGCCAGTAGTCAGGGGTGGCCCCAGCATTTT. This sequence encodes CASSQGWPQHF. Filled out from reference TRBV19 and TRBJ1-5, the complete variable domain reads DGGITQSPKYLFRKEGQNVTLSCEQNLNHDAMYWYRQDPGQGLRLIYYSQIVNDFQKGDIAEGYSVSREKKESFPLTVTSAQKNPTAFYLCASSQGWPQHFGDGTRLSIL.

This chain joins TRBV6-4 and TRBJ2-3, with 10 nucleotides matching TRBD2. The V and J ends lost 2 bases and 5 bases, in that order; junction bases with no gene match: 7. There are 16 residues in the CDR3. Per germline, CDR1 MRHNA and CDR2 SNTAGT. The CDR3 is CASSDQAGGPGDTQYF. CDR3 in DNA: TGTGCCAGCAGTGACCAAGCGGGAGGGCCCGGAGATACGCAGTATTTT.

The J gene is TRBJ2-3, the V gene TRBV18; D gene uncertain. Trimming left V 3 bases short and J 4 bases short, with 11 bases between. Germline V gives CDR1 KGHSH, CDR2 LQKENI. CDR3 length: 14 residues. The CDR3 sequence: CASSPPLRSDTQYF. In DNA, the CDR3 is TGTGCCAGCTCACCGCCCCTACGGTCAGATACGCAGTATTTT. Filled out from reference TRBV18 and TRBJ2-3, the complete variable domain reads NAGVMQNPRHLVRRRGQEARLRCSPMKGHSHVYWYRQLPEEGLKFMVYLQKENIIDESGMPKERFSAEFPKEGPSILRIQQVVRGDSAAYFCASSPPLRSDTQYFGPGTRLTVL.

The chain couples TRBV5-4 to TRBJ2-2, with D unclear. Trimming pared 7 bases from V and 3 bases from J, leaving 13 bases between. CDR3 length: 14 residues. Per germline, CDR1 SGHNT and CDR2 YYREEE (reference sequence). In nucleotides, the CDR3 is TGTGCCAGCTTCCCGGGTCCCGACACCGGGGAGCTGTTTTTT. It encodes CASFPGPDTGELFF.

CDR3 region: CASSMPGGYGYTF. The CDR3 region has the DNA TGTGCCAGTAGTATGCCAGGAGGCTATGGCTACACCTTC. The chain carries TRBV19 and TRBJ1-2; D unclear. V gave up 3 bases and J gave up 4 bases, with 9 bases separating them. This CDR3 contains 13 residues. Germline CDR1 reads LNHDA; CDR2 reads SQIVND (reference sequence).

The rearrangement links TRBV9 to TRBJ1-5; 7 bases are a match to TRBD1. Germline trimming cut 4 bases from V and 2 bases from J; bases unmatched to any gene: 9. The CDR3 contains 16 residues. CDR1 is SGDLS, CDR2 YYNGEE, per germline. In DNA form, the CDR3 reads TGTGCCAGCAGCCCCGGTACAGGGGATGGCAATCAGCCCCAGCATTTT. It specifies CASSPGTGDGNQPQHF.

The chain has TRBV4-3 and TRBJ2-3, with 11 bases fitting TRBD2. Unmatched junction bases numbered 3, after V lost 2 bases and J lost 2 bases. Germline loops: CDR1 LGHNA, CDR2 YSLEER. This CDR3 is 16 amino acids long. This chain's CDR3 is CASSQLTSGVTDTQYF. The CDR3 DNA is TGCGCCAGCAGCCAACTGACTAGCGGGGTCACAGATACGCAGTATTTT.

The chain employs TRBV11-2 and TRBJ2-7; D is uncertain. Germline V lookup: CDR1 SGHAT, CDR2 FQNNGV. The CDR3 runs 18 residues. Trimming left V 2 bases short and J 0 bases short, with 20 bases between. The CDR3 DNA sequence: TGTGCCAGCAGCTTAATAAGACGGGTGGGTACCAGCTCCTACGAGCAGTACTTC. Its protein product is CASSLIRRVGTSSYEQYF.

This sequence joins TRBV6-5 and TRBJ2-5; D gene uncertain. The CDR3 covers 11 residues. Germline CDR1 and CDR2: MNHEY and SVGAGI. V was cut by 7 bases and J by 5 bases, with 8 bases left in between. CDR3 bases: TGTGCCAGCATGGGCGACGAGACCCAGTACTTC. This encodes CASMGDETQYF.